The 23 T cell receptor beta chains below all came from one sample that was sequenced in a study of cytomegalovirus exposure and HLA in healthy donors. This table comes from immunoSEQ multiplex PCR, and its TCRdb copy is limited to in-frame clones, with some not included. The sample lists some 64,000 clones, 97% seen once, with 1.5% to 2% in the top ten. The sequencing input was PBMCs. These receptors were obtained from a young woman in good health and CMV-seropositive.

This chain connects TRBV9 to TRBJ2-1, with D possibly TRBD2 on 7 matching bases. From germline, CDR1 is SGDLS and CDR2 YYNGEE. The CDR3 sequence is 18 residues long. V was trimmed by 7 bases and J by 9 bases, leaving 32 bases between them. CDR3 nucleotides: TGTGCCAGCCATCACGGGGGGCGGCGGGAGATAGGTCAGAGTGAGCAGTTCTTC. Protein: CASHHGGRREIGQSEQFF.

The rearrangement links TRBV5-6 to TRBJ2-5; D is possibly TRBD1 (5 bases). V lost 4 bases and J lost 0, with 16 bases in between. Germline CDR1 SGHDT, CDR2 YYEEEE. The CDR3 consists of 16 residues. CDR3 nucleotides: TGTGCCAGCAGCCCGAGGTTAGAGACAGACCAAGAGACCCAGTACTTC. It codes for CASSPRLETDQETQYF.

In nucleotides, the CDR3 is TGTGCCAGTACTAGACAGGGGGACTACAATGAGCAGTTCTTC. It encodes CASTRQGDYNEQFF. This chain links TRBV2 with TRBJ2-1; 9 bases match TRBD1. V trimming: 9 bases; J trimming: 3 bases; junction bases outside the gene matches: 6. This CDR3 comprises 14 residues. Germline assignment: CDR1 SNHLY and CDR2 FYNNEI.

J is TRBJ1-1 and V is TRBV7-9; D unresolved. The V gene lost 1 base and the J gene lost 0 bases, with 9 bases spanning the gap. CDR3 length: 15 amino acids. Germline V CDR1 and CDR2: SEHNR, FQNEAQ (reference sequence). The CDR3 coding sequence is TGTGCCAGCAGCTTAGGACGAGGGATGAACACTGAAGCTTTCTTT. Translation: CASSLGRGMNTEAFF.

The chain links TRBV4-1 to TRBJ2-7, with 8 bases that match TRBD1. Germline V CDR1 and CDR2: MGHRA, YSYEKL. V trimming: 0 bases; J trimming: 3 bases; junction bases outside the gene matches: 4. There are 15 residues in the CDR3. The DNA of the CDR3 is TGCGCCAGCAGCCAAGAAACAGGGGGTCTCTACGAGCAGTACTTC. Translation: CASSQETGGLYEQYF.

The V and J genes are TRBV28 and TRBJ1-5; TRBD1 matches at 7 bases. The CDR3 runs 14 residues. Germline V CDR1 and CDR2: MDHEN, SYDVKM. The ends lost 10 bases at V and 0 bases at J; junction bases unmatched: 6. CDR3 region: CATETGDSNQPQHF. CDR3 sequence (DNA): TGTGCCACCGAAACAGGGGATAGCAATCAGCCCCAGCATTTT.

In its sample, this clone was seen once. The chain combines TRBV5-6 with TRBJ2-2; 9 bases are shared with TRBD1. CDR3 length: 16 residues. CDR1 is SGHDT and CDR2 is YYEEEE in the germline V gene. Losses at the gene ends were 2 bases for V and 6 bases for J; bases not matched to a gene: 8. DNA for the CDR3: TGTGCCAGCAGCTTTTATGTGGGACAGGGATCCGGGGAGCTGTTTTTT. It is translated as CASSFYVGQGSGELFF.

This chain joins TRBV7-3 and TRBJ2-5; 8 nucleotides agree with TRBD1. This CDR3 is built from 13 residues. Germline CDR1 and CDR2: SGHTA and FQGTGA. Trimming took 5 bases from V and 4 from J; bases not matched to a gene: 3. The CDR3 coding sequence is TGTGCCAGCAGCCTCGGACAGGGAGAGACCCAGTACTTC. Encoded protein: CASSLGQGETQYF.

V gene TRBV27 combines with J gene TRBJ2-7, with 9 bases identical to TRBD2. Germline-derived CDR1 and CDR2 are MNHEY and SMNVEV (reference sequence). V trimming: 6 bases; J trimming: 2 bases; junction bases outside the gene matches: 5. The CDR3 runs 14 residues. The CDR3: CASRPTSGPYEQYF. DNA of the CDR3: TGTGCCAGCAGACCTACTAGCGGGCCCTACGAGCAGTACTTC.

V gene TRBV7-8 combines with J gene TRBJ2-3; 9 bases line up with TRBD2. This CDR3 has 14 residues. The germline CDR1 and CDR2 sequences are SGHVS and FQNEAQ. V was clipped by 3 bases and J by 10 bases; unmatched bases: 8. CDR3: CASSFKREAAAQYF. DNA for the CDR3: TGTGCCAGCAGCTTCAAGCGGGAGGCGGCAGCGCAGTATTTT. Supplemented by reference TRBV7-8 and TRBJ2-3, the full variable domain reads GAGVSQSPRYKVAKRGQDVALRCDPISGHVSLFWYQQALGQGPEFLTYFQNEAQLDKSGLPSDRFFAERPEGSVSTLKIQRTQQEDSAVYLCASSFKREAAAQYFGPGTRLTVL.

This sequence joins TRBV1 and TRBJ1-5; the table assigns TRBD1, which was not confirmed against the DNA. TRBV1 is noted as a pseudogene. The CDR3 spans 19 residues. CDR3 loop: CTSNIHPGQGGYSNQPQHF. In nucleotides, the CDR3 is TGCACCAGCAACATACATCCGGGACAGGGAGGATATAGCAATCAGCCCCAGCATTTT.

J is TRBJ2-5 and V is TRBV5-1; perhaps TRBD1 as D (6 bases). The CDR3 is made up of 14 amino acids. In germline, CDR1 is SGHRS, CDR2 YFSETQ. With 3 bases removed from V and 1 base from J, the gap between germline ends came to 10 bases. In nucleotides, the CDR3 is TGCGCCAGCAGCTCCCGCAGGGGCCAAGAGACCCAGTACTTC. It codes for CASSSRRGQETQYF.

CDR3 in DNA: TGCGCCAGCAGTGAGTCCGGGACTAGGTCCAATGAGCAGTTCTTC. Translating gives CASSESGTRSNEQFF. This chain connects TRBV10-1 to TRBJ2-1; 8 nucleotides align to TRBD2. This CDR3 is 15 amino acids long. J lost 6 bases, V lost 0 bases, and 4 bases had no gene match. Germline values: CDR1 WNHNN, CDR2 SYGVQD (reference sequence).

This clone was picked up one time. The J gene is TRBJ1-2, the V gene TRBV9; D perhaps matches TRBD1 (6 bases). CDR3 length equals 14 residues. In germline, CDR1 is SGDLS, CDR2 YYNGEE. Trimming shortened V by 0 bases and J by 8 bases, and 14 bases separated the two germline ends. Here the CDR3 reads CASSVDRTASGYTF. The CDR3, as DNA: TGTGCCAGCAGCGTAGATAGGACAGCCTCGGGCTACACCTTC.

This sequence joins TRBV27 and TRBJ2-7, with D unclear. CDR1 and CDR2 (germline): MNHEY, SMNVEV (reference sequence). V shed 8 bases and J shed 3 bases, with 11 bases lying between them. The CDR3 is 12 amino acids. CDR3 protein: CASWRVGYEQYF. CDR3 in DNA: TGTGCCAGCTGGAGAGTAGGCTACGAGCAGTACTTC.

The chain links TRBV15 to TRBJ1-1; the match to TRBD1 covers 8 bases. From germline, CDR1 is LNHNV and CDR2 YYDKDF (reference sequence). This CDR3 is built from 15 residues. With V trimmed by 3 bases and J by 0 bases, 3 bases remained unmatched. CDR3 protein: CATSSNRGLNTEAFF. As DNA, the CDR3 is TGTGCCACCAGCAGCAACAGGGGGTTGAACACTGAAGCTTTCTTT. Drawing the rest from reference TRBV15 and TRBJ1-1, the complete variable domain is DAMVIQNPRYQVTQFGKPVTLSCSQTLNHNVMYWYQQKSSQAPKLLFHYYDKDFNNEADTPDNFQSRRPNTSFCFLDIRSPGLGDTAMYLCATSSNRGLNTEAFFGQGTRLTVV.

The chain has TRBV5-6 and TRBJ1-3; TRBD1 matches 9 bases. The germline CDR1 and CDR2 sequences are SGHDT and YYEEEE. The ends lost 5 bases at V and 4 bases at J; junction bases unmatched: 10. This CDR3 is 16 amino acids long. As DNA, the CDR3 is TGTGCCAGCAGAAACGGACAGGGGACGGGGGGAAACACCATATATTTT. The encoded protein is CASRNGQGTGGNTIYF.

This chain connects TRBV14 to TRBJ1-2; D may be TRBD1 (6 bases). CDR3 length: 18 amino acids. V was cut by 4 bases and J by 1 base, with 22 bases left in between. Looked up from germline, CDR1 is SGHDN and CDR2 is FVKESK. CDR3 sequence reads: CASSPTGSTDSFNYGYTF. DNA of the CDR3: TGTGCCAGCAGCCCTACGGGATCTACGGACAGCTTTAACTATGGCTACACCTTC. The full variable domain, completed using reference TRBV14 and TRBJ1-2, is EAGVTQFPSHSVIEKGQTVTLRCDPISGHDNLYWYRRVMGKEIKFLLHFVKESKQDESGMPNNRFLAERTGGTYSTLKVQPAELEDSGVYFCASSPTGSTDSFNYGYTFGSGTRLTVV.

V is TRBV10-3 and J is TRBJ2-7; no definite D call. This CDR3 has 13 residues. Germline CDR1 ENHRY, CDR2 SYGVKD. The V end was cut by 2 bases, the J end by 0 bases, with 5 bases between. This CDR3 reads CAISEANSYEQYF. In DNA form, the CDR3 reads TGTGCCATCAGTGAGGCTAACTCCTACGAGCAGTACTTC.

The V gene is TRBV29-1, the J gene TRBJ2-7; D may be TRBD1 (8 bases). Looked up from germline, CDR1 is SQVTM and CDR2 is ANQGSEA. V shed 4 bases and J shed 4 bases, with 17 bases lying between them. This CDR3 is 14 amino acids long. CDR3: CSVAGGQGGYEQYF. The CDR3 nucleotides are TGCAGCGTTGCTGGCGGACAGGGAGGGTACGAGCAGTACTTC.

The gene calls are TRBV9 and TRBJ1-1; D ambiguous. The CDR3 is made up of 16 amino acids. V was cut by 7 bases and J by 7 bases, with 26 bases left in between. In germline, CDR1 is SGDLS, CDR2 YYNGEE. The CDR3 DNA sequence: TGTGCCAGCGGCCGCTACCAGAGTCGCGGATCCGTTGAAGCTTTCTTT. Its protein is CASGRYQSRGSVEAFF.

This rearrangement joins TRBV6-1 to TRBJ2-7; D gene unclear. Between the trimmed V and J ends, which lost 4 bases and 4 bases, there was a span of 8 bases. This CDR3 is built from 12 residues. CDR1 MNHNS and CDR2 SASEGT come from the germline V gene. The CDR3 DNA sequence: TGTGCCAGCAGTGTCCTCACATACGAGCAGTACTTC. It codes for CASSVLTYEQYF.

The rearrangement joins TRBV11-1 to TRBJ1-2; D possibly corresponds to TRBD1 (5 bases). The V end was cut by 5 bases, the J end by 0 bases, with 13 bases between. The CDR3 length is 15 residues. CDR1 is SGHAT and CDR2 is FQDESV in the germline V gene (reference sequence). This CDR3 reads CASSNIGGSNYGYTF. The CDR3 nucleotides are TGTGCCAGCAGCAATATCGGGGGGTCTAACTATGGCTACACCTTC.